The clone carrying this T cell receptor beta chain appeared a few times. Antigen unknown. Researchers amplified the TCR beta CDR3 regions from RNA transcripts. HTBI primers were used for first-round RT-PCR of the TCR CDR3. MiXCR was run by TCRdb on the multiplex PCR reads, yielding one entry per CDR3 protein. The data show nearly 600,000 distinct CDR3 sequences, with approximately 15% seen just once and 5.8% held by the top ten. The data stem from a study of T cells in Graves' hyperthyroidism and ophthalmopathy. Study-wide results and limits: Blood also held most thyroid clonotypes expanded beyond 0.001.

The ends were cut back, 5 bases at V and 2 bases at J, with 11 bases in the middle. The CDR3 sequence is 14 residues long. Germline CDR1 SGHVS, CDR2 FNYEAQ. Sequenced: blood. The chain couples TRBV7-6 to TRBJ2-3, with D maybe TRBD1 (5 bases). This TCR derives from a young woman with Graves' hyperthyroidism that later progressed to Graves' ophthalmopathy. The CDR3 nucleotides read TGTGCCAGCAGCCCAAGACAGATCACAGATACGCAGTATTTT. This gives the protein CASSPRQITDTQYF.